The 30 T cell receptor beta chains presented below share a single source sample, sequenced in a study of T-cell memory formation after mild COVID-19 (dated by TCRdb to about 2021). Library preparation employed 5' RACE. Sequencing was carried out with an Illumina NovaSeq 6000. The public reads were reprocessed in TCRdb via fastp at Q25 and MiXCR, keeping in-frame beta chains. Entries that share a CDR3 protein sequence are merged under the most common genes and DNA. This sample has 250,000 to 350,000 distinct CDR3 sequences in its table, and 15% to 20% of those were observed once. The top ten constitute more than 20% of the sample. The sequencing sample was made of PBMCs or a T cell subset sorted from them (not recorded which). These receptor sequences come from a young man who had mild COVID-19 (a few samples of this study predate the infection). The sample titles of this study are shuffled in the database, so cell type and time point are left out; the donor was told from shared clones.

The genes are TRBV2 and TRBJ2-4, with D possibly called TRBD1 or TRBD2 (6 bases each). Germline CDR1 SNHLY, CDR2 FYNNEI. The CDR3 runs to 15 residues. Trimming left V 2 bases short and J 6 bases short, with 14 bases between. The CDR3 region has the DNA TGTGCCAGCAGTGAATATCCGGGGGCTATAAACATTCAGTACTTC. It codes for CASSEYPGAINIQYF.

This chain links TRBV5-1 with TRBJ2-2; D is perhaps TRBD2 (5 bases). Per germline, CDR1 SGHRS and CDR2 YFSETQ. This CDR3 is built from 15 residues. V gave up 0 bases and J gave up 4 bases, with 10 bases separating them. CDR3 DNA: TGCGCCAGCAGCTTGGCCGAGGGAACCACCGGGGAGCTGTTTTTT. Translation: CASSLAEGTTGELFF. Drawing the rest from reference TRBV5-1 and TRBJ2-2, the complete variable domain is KAGVTQTPRYLIKTRGQQVTLSCSPISGHRSVSWYQQTPGQGLQFLFEYFSETQRNKGNFPGRFSGRQFSNSRSEMNVSTLELGDSALYLCASSLAEGTTGELFFGEGSRLTVL.

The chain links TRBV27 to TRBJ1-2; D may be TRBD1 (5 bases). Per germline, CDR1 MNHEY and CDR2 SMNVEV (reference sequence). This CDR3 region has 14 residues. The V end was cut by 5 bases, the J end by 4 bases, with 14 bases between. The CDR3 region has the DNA TGTGCCAGCAGTGGGGGATGGGGAGGCTATGGCTACACCTTC. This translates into CASSGGWGGYGYTF.

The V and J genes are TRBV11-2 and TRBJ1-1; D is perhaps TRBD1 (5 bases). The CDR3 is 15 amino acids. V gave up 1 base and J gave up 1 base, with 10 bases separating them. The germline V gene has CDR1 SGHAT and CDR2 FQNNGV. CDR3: CASSLVGGKNTEAFF. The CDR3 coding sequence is TGTGCCAGCAGCTTAGTTGGGGGAAAGAACACTGAAGCTTTCTTT.

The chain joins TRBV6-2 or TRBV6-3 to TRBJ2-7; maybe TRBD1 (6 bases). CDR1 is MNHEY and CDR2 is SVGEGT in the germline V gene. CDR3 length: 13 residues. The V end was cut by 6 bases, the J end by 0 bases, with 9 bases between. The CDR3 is CASSSQGSYEQYV. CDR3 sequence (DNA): TGTGCCAGCAGCTCACAGGGCTCCTACGAGCAGTACGTC.

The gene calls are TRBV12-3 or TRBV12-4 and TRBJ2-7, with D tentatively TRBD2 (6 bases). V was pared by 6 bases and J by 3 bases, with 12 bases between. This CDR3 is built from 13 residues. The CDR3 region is CASSPRGNYEQYF. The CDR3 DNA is TGTGCCAGCAGCCCCCGGGGGAACTACGAGCAGTACTTC.

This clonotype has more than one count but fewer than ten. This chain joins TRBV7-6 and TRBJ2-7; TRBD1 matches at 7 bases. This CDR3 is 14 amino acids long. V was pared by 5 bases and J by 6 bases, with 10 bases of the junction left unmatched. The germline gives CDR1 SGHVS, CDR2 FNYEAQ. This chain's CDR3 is CASSETGPLTEQYF. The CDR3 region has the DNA TGTGCCAGCAGCGAGACAGGGCCCCTGACCGAGCAGTACTTC.

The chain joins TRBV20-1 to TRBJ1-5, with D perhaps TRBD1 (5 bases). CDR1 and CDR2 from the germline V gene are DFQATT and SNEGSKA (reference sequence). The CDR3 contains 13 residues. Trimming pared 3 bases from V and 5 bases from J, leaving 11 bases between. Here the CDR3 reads CSARRQRDQPQHF. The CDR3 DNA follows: TGCAGTGCTAGGCGACAGAGGGATCAGCCCCAGCATTTT.

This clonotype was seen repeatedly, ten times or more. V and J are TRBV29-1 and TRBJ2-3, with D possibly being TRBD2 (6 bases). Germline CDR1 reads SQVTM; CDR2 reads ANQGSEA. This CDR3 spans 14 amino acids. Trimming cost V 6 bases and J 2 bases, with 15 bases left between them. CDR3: CSVRRGTATDTQYF. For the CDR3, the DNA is TGCAGCGTCCGGCGGGGAACCGCCACAGATACGCAGTATTTT.

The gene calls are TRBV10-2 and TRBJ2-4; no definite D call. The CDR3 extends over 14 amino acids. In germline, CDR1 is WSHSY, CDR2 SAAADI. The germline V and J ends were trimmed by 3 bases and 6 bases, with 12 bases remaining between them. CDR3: CASSESGVGNIQYF. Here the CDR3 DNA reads TGCGCCAGCAGTGAATCGGGTGTGGGAAACATTCAGTACTTC.

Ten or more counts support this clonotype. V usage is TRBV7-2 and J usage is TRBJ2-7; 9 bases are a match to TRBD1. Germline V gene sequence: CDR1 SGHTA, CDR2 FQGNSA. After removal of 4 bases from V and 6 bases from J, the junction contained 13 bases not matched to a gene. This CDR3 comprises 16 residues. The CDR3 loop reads CASSSHAGTGYSEQYV. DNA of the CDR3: TGTGCCAGCAGCTCCCATGCCGGGACAGGGTACTCCGAGCAGTACGTC.

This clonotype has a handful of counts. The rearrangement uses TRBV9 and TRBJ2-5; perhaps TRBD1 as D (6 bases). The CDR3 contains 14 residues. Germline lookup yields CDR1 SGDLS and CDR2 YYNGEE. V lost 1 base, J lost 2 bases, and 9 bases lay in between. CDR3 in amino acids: CASSVWTEQETQYF. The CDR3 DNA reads TGTGCCAGCAGCGTATGGACAGAACAAGAGACCCAGTACTTC.

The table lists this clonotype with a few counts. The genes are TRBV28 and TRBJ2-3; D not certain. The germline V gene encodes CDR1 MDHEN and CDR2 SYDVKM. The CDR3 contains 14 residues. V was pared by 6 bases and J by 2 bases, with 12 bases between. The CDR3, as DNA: TGTGCCAGCAGCTCAATTGCACTCACAGATACGCAGTATTTT. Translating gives CASSSIALTDTQYF.

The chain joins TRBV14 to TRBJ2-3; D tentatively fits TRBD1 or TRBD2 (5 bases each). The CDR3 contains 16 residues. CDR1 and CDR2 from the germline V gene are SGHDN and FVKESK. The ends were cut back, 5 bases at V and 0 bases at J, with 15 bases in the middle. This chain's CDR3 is CASSSGPVPSTDTQYF. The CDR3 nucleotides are TGTGCCAGCAGCTCGGGGCCAGTGCCTAGCACAGATACGCAGTATTTT.

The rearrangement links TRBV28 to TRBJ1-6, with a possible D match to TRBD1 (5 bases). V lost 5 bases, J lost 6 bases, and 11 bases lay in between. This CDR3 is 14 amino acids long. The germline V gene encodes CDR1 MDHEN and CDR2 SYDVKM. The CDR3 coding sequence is TGTGCCAGCAGTGGGGGACCGACTAATTCACCCCTCCACTTT. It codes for CASSGGPTNSPLHF. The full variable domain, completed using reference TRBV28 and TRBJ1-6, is DVKVTQSSRYLVKRTGEKVFLECVQDMDHENMFWYRQDPGLGLRLIYFSYDVKMKEKGDIPEGYSVSREKKERFSLILESASTNQTSMYLCASSGGPTNSPLHFGNGTRLTVT.

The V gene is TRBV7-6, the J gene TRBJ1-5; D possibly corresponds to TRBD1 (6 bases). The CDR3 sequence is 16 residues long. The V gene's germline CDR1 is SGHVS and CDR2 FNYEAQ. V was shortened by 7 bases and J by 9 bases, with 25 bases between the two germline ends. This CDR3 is CASIWGARTLSRPQHF. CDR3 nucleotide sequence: TGTGCCAGCATCTGGGGGGCTCGTACCCTCTCGAGGCCCCAGCATTTT.

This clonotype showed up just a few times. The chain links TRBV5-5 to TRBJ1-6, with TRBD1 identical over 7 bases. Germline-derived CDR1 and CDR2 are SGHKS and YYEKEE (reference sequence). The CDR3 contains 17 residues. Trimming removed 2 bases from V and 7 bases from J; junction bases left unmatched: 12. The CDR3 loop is CASSFGFDRVMNSPLHF. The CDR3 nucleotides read TGTGCCAGCAGCTTCGGATTCGACAGGGTGATGAATTCACCCCTCCACTTT.

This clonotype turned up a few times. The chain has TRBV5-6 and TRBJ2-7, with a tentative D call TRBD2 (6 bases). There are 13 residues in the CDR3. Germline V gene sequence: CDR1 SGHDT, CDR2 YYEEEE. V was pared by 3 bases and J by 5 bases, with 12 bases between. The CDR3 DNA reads TGTGCCAGCAGCTCTCTAGCGCCTCACGAGCAGTACGTC. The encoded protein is CASSSLAPHEQYV.

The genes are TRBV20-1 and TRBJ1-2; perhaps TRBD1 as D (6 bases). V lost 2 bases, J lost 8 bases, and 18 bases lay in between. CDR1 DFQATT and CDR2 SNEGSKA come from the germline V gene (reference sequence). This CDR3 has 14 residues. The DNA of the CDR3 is TGCAGTGCTAGACCCCGGGCAGGGACAATCGGCTACACCTTC. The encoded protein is CSARPRAGTIGYTF.

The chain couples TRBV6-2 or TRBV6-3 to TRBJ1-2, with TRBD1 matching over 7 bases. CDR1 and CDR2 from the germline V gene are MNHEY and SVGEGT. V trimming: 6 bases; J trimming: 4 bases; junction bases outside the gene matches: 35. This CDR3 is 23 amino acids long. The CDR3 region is CASSDPTGTNLGLRVVGRYGYTF. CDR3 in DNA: TGTGCCAGCAGCGACCCGACAGGGACGAATTTAGGCCTGCGTGTGGTGGGACGCTATGGCTACACCTTC.

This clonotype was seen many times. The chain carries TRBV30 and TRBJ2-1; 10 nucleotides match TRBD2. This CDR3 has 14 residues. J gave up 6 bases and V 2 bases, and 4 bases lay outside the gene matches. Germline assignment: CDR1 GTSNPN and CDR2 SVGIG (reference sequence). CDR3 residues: CAWSPLAGANEQFF. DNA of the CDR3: TGTGCCTGGAGTCCGCTAGCGGGGGCCAATGAGCAGTTCTTC. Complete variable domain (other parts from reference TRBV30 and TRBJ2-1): SQTIHQWPATLVQPVGSPLSLECTVEGTSNPNLYWYRQAAGRGLQLLFYSVGIGQISSEVPQNLSASRPQDRQFILSSKKLLLSDSGFYLCAWSPLAGANEQFFGPGTRLTVL.

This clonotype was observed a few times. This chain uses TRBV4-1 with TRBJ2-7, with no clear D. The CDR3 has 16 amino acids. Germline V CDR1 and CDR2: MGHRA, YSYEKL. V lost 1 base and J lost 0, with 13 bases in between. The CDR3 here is CASSQGAFRSSYEQYF. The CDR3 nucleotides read TGCGCCAGCAGCCAAGGGGCTTTCAGGAGCTCCTACGAGCAGTACTTC.

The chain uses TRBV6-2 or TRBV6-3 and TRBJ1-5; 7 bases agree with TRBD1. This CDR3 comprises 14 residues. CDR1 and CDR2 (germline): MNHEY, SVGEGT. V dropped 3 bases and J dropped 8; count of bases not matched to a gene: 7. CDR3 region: CASSYRGGAEPQHF. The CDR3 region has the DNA TGTGCCAGCAGTTATAGAGGGGGCGCGGAGCCCCAGCATTTT.

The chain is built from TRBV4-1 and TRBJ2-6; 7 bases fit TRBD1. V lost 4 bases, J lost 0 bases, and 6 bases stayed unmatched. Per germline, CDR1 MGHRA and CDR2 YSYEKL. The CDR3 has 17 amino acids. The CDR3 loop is CASSRGQANSGANVLTF. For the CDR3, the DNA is TGCGCCAGCAGCCGCGGACAGGCGAACTCTGGGGCCAACGTCCTGACTTTC.

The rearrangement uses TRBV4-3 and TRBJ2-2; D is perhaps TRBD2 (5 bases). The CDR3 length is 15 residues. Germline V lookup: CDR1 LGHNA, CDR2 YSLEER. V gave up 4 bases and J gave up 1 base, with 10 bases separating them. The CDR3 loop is CASSLGGRNTGELFF. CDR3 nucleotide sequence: TGCGCCAGCAGCCTCGGCGGGCGGAACACCGGGGAGCTGTTTTTT.

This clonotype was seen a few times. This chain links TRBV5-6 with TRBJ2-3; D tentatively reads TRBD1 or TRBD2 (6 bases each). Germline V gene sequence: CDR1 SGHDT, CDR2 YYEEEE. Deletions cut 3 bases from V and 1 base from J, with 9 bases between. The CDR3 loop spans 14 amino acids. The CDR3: CASSSGGRTDTQYF. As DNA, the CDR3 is TGTGCCAGCAGCTCCGGGGGCCGCACAGATACGCAGTATTTT.

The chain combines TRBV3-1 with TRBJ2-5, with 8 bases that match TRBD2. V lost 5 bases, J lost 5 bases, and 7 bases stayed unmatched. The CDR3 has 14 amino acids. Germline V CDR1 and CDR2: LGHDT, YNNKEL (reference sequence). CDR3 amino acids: CASSSSGGHETQYF. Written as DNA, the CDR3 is TGTGCCAGCAGCTCAAGCGGGGGACACGAGACCCAGTACTTC.

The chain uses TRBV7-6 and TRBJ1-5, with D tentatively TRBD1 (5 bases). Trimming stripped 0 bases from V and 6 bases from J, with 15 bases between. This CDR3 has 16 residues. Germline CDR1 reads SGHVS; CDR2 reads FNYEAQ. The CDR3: CASSLAGGRLGQPQHF. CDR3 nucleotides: TGTGCCAGCAGCTTAGCGGGGGGAAGATTGGGTCAGCCCCAGCATTTT.

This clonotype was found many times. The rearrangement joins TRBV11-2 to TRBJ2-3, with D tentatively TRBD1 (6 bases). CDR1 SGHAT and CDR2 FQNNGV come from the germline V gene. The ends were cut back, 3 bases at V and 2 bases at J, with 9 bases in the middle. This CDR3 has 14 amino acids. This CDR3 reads CASSFGQITDTQYF. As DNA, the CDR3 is TGTGCCAGCAGCTTTGGACAGATCACAGATACGCAGTATTTT.

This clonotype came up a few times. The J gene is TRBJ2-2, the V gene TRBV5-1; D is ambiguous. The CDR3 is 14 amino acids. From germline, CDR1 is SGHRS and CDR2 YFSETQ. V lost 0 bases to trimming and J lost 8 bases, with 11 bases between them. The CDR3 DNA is TGCGCCAGCAGCTTGGCGACTCCTGGAGGGGAGCTGTTTTTT. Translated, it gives CASSLATPGGELFF.